Each of the 23 T cell receptor beta chains below was sequenced from the same sample in a study of blood T cells in healthy people across ages. Primers used in a second PCR of roughly 6 to 12 cycles were a sample-barcoded 5' primer and a J-beta primer mix. One entry per CDR3 protein results from TCRdb running MiXCR on the 5' RACE reads. Among approximately 1.5 million distinct CDR3 sequences listed, almost 35% were seen once. Sequencing was performed on blood. Receptors were obtained from a woman aged 25 to 45 in good health.

This chain connects TRBV27 to TRBJ2-1, with D unresolved. The CDR3 totals 17 residues. Between the trimmed V and J ends, which lost 3 bases and 0 bases, there was a span of 15 bases. CDR1 MNHEY and CDR2 SMNVEV come from the germline V gene (reference sequence). The CDR3 DNA reads as TGTGCCAGCAGTTTGTCTCTGGCCCCGCGCTCCTACAATGAGCAGTTCTTC. Translation: CASSLSLAPRSYNEQFF.

This clonotype was found once. The chain combines TRBV19 with TRBJ1-1; 10 positions match TRBD1. V lost 6 bases and J lost 2; bases outside the gene matches: 6. The CDR3 has 15 residues. Germline V CDR1 and CDR2: LNHDA, SQIVND (reference sequence). The CDR3 reads CASSDRGPINTEAFF. The CDR3 DNA sequence: TGTGCCAGTAGCGACAGGGGGCCCATAAACACTGAAGCTTTCTTT.

Regarding this clonotype: This may come from a read error, since a much larger clone is one base off. The chain combines TRBV29-1 with TRBJ2-1; TRBD2 matches 9 bases. There are 18 residues in the CDR3. Germline CDR1 SQVTM, CDR2 ANQGSEA. J was trimmed by 2 bases and V by 7 bases; bases with no gene match: 18. CDR3: CSAVGGEREVAPYNEQFF. The CDR3, as DNA: TGCAGCGCTGTTGGTGGTGAGCGGGAGGTCGCCCCCTACAATGAGCAGTTCTTC.

In its sample, this clonotype was seen a few times. This chain joins TRBV29-1 and TRBJ2-7, with D possibly being TRBD2 (5 bases). The germline CDR1 and CDR2 sequences are SQVTM and ANQGSEA. This CDR3 spans 11 amino acids. Here the CDR3 reads CGVGDGGEQYF. Here the CDR3 DNA reads TGCGGGGTCGGAGACGGAGGCGAGCAGTACTTC.

The chain is built from TRBV20-1 and TRBJ2-1, with D unresolved. The CDR3 length is 13 residues. V shed 0 bases and J shed 8 bases, with 11 bases lying between them. Per germline, CDR1 DFQATT and CDR2 SNEGSKA (reference sequence). The CDR3, as DNA: TGCAGTGCTAGAGAGCTGCGGATTGATGAGCAGTTCTTC. This translates into CSARELRIDEQFF.

V and J are TRBV28 and TRBJ2-6, with D possibly TRBD1 on 5 matching bases. Looked up from germline, CDR1 is MDHEN and CDR2 is SYDVKM. Trimming cost V 7 bases and J 0 bases, with 16 bases left between them. There are 17 residues in the CDR3. The DNA for the CDR3 is TGTGCCAGCACCCCTCGGACATATAGCTCTGGGGCCAACGTCCTGACTTTC. Translation gives CASTPRTYSSGANVLTF.

V is TRBV18 and J is TRBJ2-6, with D unclear. V gave up 2 bases and J gave up 4 bases, with 12 bases separating them. Germline V gene data show CDR1 as KGHSH and CDR2 as LQKENI. The CDR3 consists of 16 residues. The DNA for the CDR3 is TGTGCCAGCTCACCAAACTCACCAACGGGGGCCAACGTCCTGACTTTC. Translated: CASSPNSPTGANVLTF.

The chain recombines TRBV27 with TRBJ2-3; TRBD2 matches at 8 bases. Germline CDR1 is MNHEY and CDR2 is SMNVEV (reference sequence). The CDR3 runs to 12 residues. J lost 12 bases, V lost 7 bases, and 9 bases had no gene match. The chain's CDR3 is CASIASGGTQYF. The CDR3 bases are TGTGCCAGCATAGCAAGCGGGGGCACCCAGTATTTT.

On this clonotype itself: Relative to the germline gene, one junction end is altered; a read error may explain this. V is TRBV27 and J is TRBJ2-5; TRBD1 agrees at 9 bases. In germline, CDR1 is MNHEY, CDR2 SMNVEV (reference sequence). The CDR3 contains 18 residues. The CDR3 loop is CASNLSGQGYWLGETQYF. CDR3 DNA sequence: TGTGCCAGCAATTTATCGGGACAGGGCTACTGGTTGGGTGAGACCCAGTACTTC.

Ten or more counts support this clonotype. The chain is built from TRBV11-2 and TRBJ2-7; no firm D call. The CDR3 consists of 13 residues. V was pared by 2 bases and J by 5 bases, with 10 bases between. CDR1 and CDR2 (germline): SGHAT, FQNNGV. The chain's CDR3 is CASSLLVVNEQYF. The CDR3 DNA is TGTGCCAGCAGCTTATTGGTAGTTAACGAGCAGTACTTC.

This clonotype was seen once. This chain connects TRBV5-1 to TRBJ1-4, with a tentative D call TRBD1 (5 bases). Trimming removed 1 base from V and 8 bases from J, with 12 bases in between. This CDR3 is built from 14 residues. Germline CDR1 and CDR2: SGHRS and YFSETQ. The CDR3 coding sequence is TGCGCCAGCAGCTTGACGGGACTCTGCGAAAAACTGTTTTTT. This encodes CASSLTGLCEKLFF.

V is TRBV7-8 and J is TRBJ2-7; a possible D gene is TRBD2 (5 bases). V gave up 4 bases and J gave up 6 bases, with 19 bases separating them. The CDR3 is 15 amino acids. Germline CDR1 is SGHVS and CDR2 is FQNEAQ. The CDR3 DNA sequence: TGTGCCAGCAGCTCATCCGGGATCCAGTCGGGCGAGCAGTACTTC. As protein: CASSSSGIQSGEQYF. Using reference TRBV7-8 and TRBJ2-7 for the parts outside the CDR3, the full variable domain is GAGVSQSPRYKVAKRGQDVALRCDPISGHVSLFWYQQALGQGPEFLTYFQNEAQLDKSGLPSDRFFAERPEGSVSTLKIQRTQQEDSAVYLCASSSSGIQSGEQYFGPGTRLTVT.

The J gene is TRBJ2-1, the V gene TRBV2; 9 nucleotides align to TRBD2. Germline CDR1 is SNHLY and CDR2 is FYNNEI. V gave up 7 bases and J gave up 8 bases; unmatched junction bases: 12. The CDR3 covers 15 residues. The CDR3 loop is CASTKEASGDYEQFF. CDR3 bases: TGTGCCAGCACCAAAGAGGCTAGCGGGGATTATGAGCAGTTCTTC.

The chain has TRBV7-8 and TRBJ1-3; 7 bases map to TRBD1. Germline values: CDR1 SGHVS, CDR2 FQNEAQ. The CDR3 is made up of 15 amino acids. V was pared by 4 bases and J by 4 bases, with 7 bases of the junction left unmatched. The CDR3 loop reads CASSSQTGTGNTIYF. In DNA form, the CDR3 reads TGTGCCAGCAGCTCCCAGACAGGGACGGGAAACACCATATATTTT.

This sequence joins TRBV10-3 and TRBJ1-4; tentatively, D is TRBD1 (6 bases). V lost 5 bases and J lost 3, with 10 bases in between. In germline, CDR1 is ENHRY, CDR2 SYGVKD. The CDR3 has 14 residues. The CDR3 sequence: CAISTGQANEKLFF. The CDR3 DNA reads as TGTGCCATCAGTACAGGGCAGGCTAATGAAAAACTGTTTTTT.

This clonotype was observed many times. The chain has TRBV29-1 and TRBJ1-2; D unresolved. CDR3 length: 12 residues. V was cut by 7 bases and J by 2 bases, with 11 bases left in between. Germline V gene lookup returns CDR1 SQVTM and CDR2 ANQGSEA. CDR3 DNA: TGCAGCGCAACTGAGGGAAACTATGGCTACACCTTC. Its translation is CSATEGNYGYTF. The full variable domain, rest sourced from reference TRBV29-1 and TRBJ1-2, is SAVISQKPSRDICQRGTSLTIQCQVDSQVTMMFWYRQQPGQSLTLIATANQGSEATYESGFVIDKFPISRPNLTFSTLTVSNMSPEDSSIYLCSATEGNYGYTFGSGTRLTVV.

This clonotype was seen only a few times. V and J are TRBV29-1 and TRBJ2-7; unclear D gene. Germline values: CDR1 SQVTM, CDR2 ANQGSEA. CDR3 length equals 12 residues. V was pared by 4 bases and J by 3 bases, with 10 bases between. The CDR3 loop is CSVVSRNYEQYF. CDR3 coding DNA: TGCAGCGTTGTTAGTCGAAACTACGAGCAGTACTTC.

This clonotype was seen more than once but under ten times. The chain employs TRBV10-3 and TRBJ1-2, with a tentative D call TRBD1 (5 bases). CDR1 is ENHRY, CDR2 SYGVKD, per germline. V was clipped by 0 bases and J by 8 bases, with 7 bases between them. The CDR3 totals 12 residues. For the CDR3, the DNA is TGTGCCATCAGTGAGTCGACAGCCGGCTACACCTTC. It is translated as CAISESTAGYTF.

The chain employs TRBV29-1 and TRBJ2-7; 13 bases align to TRBD2. Trimming at V came to 4 bases and at J to 4 bases, leaving 7 bases not matched to a gene. Germline loops: CDR1 SQVTM, CDR2 ANQGSEA. This CDR3 is built from 15 residues. The chain's CDR3 is CSVALAGGKGYEQYF. The CDR3 nucleotides read TGCAGCGTTGCACTAGCGGGAGGGAAGGGTTACGAGCAGTACTTC.

This clonotype was recorded many times. V is TRBV12-3 or TRBV12-4 and J is TRBJ2-7, with D perhaps TRBD1 or TRBD2 (5 bases each). The CDR3 consists of 14 residues. V was shortened by 8 bases and J by 6 bases, with 20 bases between the two germline ends. The CDR3 DNA reads as TGTGCCAGCTCCCGCGGGCAGGGTAGATTCGAGCAGTACTTC. Encoded protein: CASSRGQGRFEQYF.

This clonotype was counted only a few times. This chain joins TRBV4-1 and TRBJ2-2; no reliable D call. CDR3 size: 14 residues. CDR1 is MGHRA, CDR2 YSYEKL, per germline. The germline V and J ends were trimmed by 2 bases and 1 base, with 5 bases remaining between them. CDR3 protein: CASSQSGNTGELFF. For the CDR3, the DNA is TGCGCCAGCAGCCAATCAGGGAACACCGGGGAGCTGTTTTTT.

This clonotype was seen only once. A junction end diverges from the germline sequence, so it may reflect a read error. The rearrangement links TRBV6-1 to TRBJ2-3; D call uncertain. The CDR3 has 13 residues. Germline CDR1 reads MNHNS; CDR2 reads SASEGT. CDR3 DNA: TGCGCCAGCAGTGAATTTGGCGCAGATACGCAGTATTTT. Protein product: CASSEFGADTQYF.

This clonotype came up many times. The V and J genes are TRBV10-3 and TRBJ2-5, with D perhaps TRBD1 or TRBD2 (5 bases each). The CDR3 loop spans 14 amino acids. Per germline, CDR1 ENHRY and CDR2 SYGVKD. V was clipped by 3 bases and J by 4 bases, with 12 bases between them. This CDR3 is CAISDPGPGETQYF. The CDR3 DNA sequence: TGTGCCATCAGTGATCCGGGGCCAGGAGAGACCCAGTACTTC.